This entry lists 29 T cell receptor beta chains sequenced from one sample in a study of vaccination and CD4 T cells after COVID-19. Their cognate antigens are unknown. Scientists ran DNA taken from cultured CD4+ T cells through the Oncomine TCR Beta short-read assay for sequencing. TCRdb recomputed calls from the PCR reads with MiXCR, one row per CDR3 protein. The table lists some 18,000 distinct CDR3 sequences, 50% of them singletons. This sample's treatment: approximately 11-day PBMC culture with coronavirus spike peptide pools or control peptides (ViraFEST assay). Sample: CD4+ T cells from blood, cultured in vitro. These receptors came from a human donor who had recovered from COVID-19.

This clonotype was recorded a few times. The chain is built from TRBV20-1 and TRBJ1-4; D is unclear. V gave up 6 bases and J gave up 10 bases, with 9 bases separating them. The CDR3 runs to 10 residues. Germline V gives CDR1 DFQATT, CDR2 SNEGSKA (reference sequence). Here the CDR3 DNA reads TGCAGTGCCCGCGGGAGAAAACTGTTTTTT. This translates into CSARGRKLFF.

The J gene is TRBJ2-3, the V gene TRBV19; 7 nucleotides agree with TRBD1. This CDR3 contains 13 residues. In germline, CDR1 is LNHDA, CDR2 SQIVND (reference sequence). Trimming cost V 9 bases and J 0 bases; bases outside gene matches: 3. The CDR3 region is CASGQASTDTQYF. The CDR3, as DNA: TGTGCCAGCGGACAGGCTAGCACAGATACGCAGTATTTT.

The V and J genes are TRBV2 and TRBJ2-5; D uncertain. The CDR3 length is 13 residues. Germline V gene sequence: CDR1 SNHLY, CDR2 FYNNEI. V was shortened by 3 bases and J by 5 bases, with 10 bases between the two germline ends. This chain's CDR3 is CASSDLGSETQYF. The CDR3 DNA reads TGTGCCAGCAGTGATTTAGGTTCGGAGACCCAGTACTTC. Together with reference TRBV2 and TRBJ2-5, the CDR3 gives the full variable domain: EPEVTQTPSHQVTQMGQEVILRCVPISNHLYFYWYRQILGQKVEFLVSFYNNEISEKSEIFDDQFSVERPDGSNFTLKIRSTKLEDSAMYFCASSDLGSETQYFGPGTRLLVL.

A few counts support this clonotype. The chain couples TRBV28 to TRBJ1-6; D is possibly TRBD1 (5 bases). This CDR3 has 14 amino acids. V was pared by 10 bases and J by 7 bases, with 17 bases between. Germline CDR1 MDHEN, CDR2 SYDVKM. In DNA, the CDR3 is TGTGCCACCATGGCTGAACAGGACAATTCACCCCTCCACTTT. As protein: CATMAEQDNSPLHF.

The V call is TRBV7-8, the J call TRBJ1-2; a weak D match, TRBD1 (5 bases). V was cut by 2 bases and J by 4 bases, with 17 bases left in between. From germline, CDR1 is SGHVS and CDR2 FQNEAQ. This CDR3 region has 16 residues. This CDR3 is CASSLSISGAFYGYTF. CDR3 coding DNA: TGTGCCAGCAGCTTATCAATTAGTGGGGCTTTCTATGGCTACACCTTC. Combining the CDR3 with reference TRBV7-8 and TRBJ1-2 gives the whole variable domain GAGVSQSPRYKVAKRGQDVALRCDPISGHVSLFWYQQALGQGPEFLTYFQNEAQLDKSGLPSDRFFAERPEGSVSTLKIQRTQQEDSAVYLCASSLSISGAFYGYTFGSGTRLTVV.

This clonotype was detected a few times. The chain links TRBV28 to TRBJ1-2; perhaps TRBD1 as D (5 bases). This CDR3 spans 14 amino acids. Germline loops: CDR1 MDHEN, CDR2 SYDVKM. The V end was cut by 5 bases, the J end by 6 bases, with 16 bases between. CDR3 region: CASSPGTAAHGYTF. The CDR3, as DNA: TGTGCCAGCAGTCCTGGGACGGCGGCGCATGGCTACACCTTC.

V usage is TRBV24-1 and J usage is TRBJ2-5; D is unclear. V lost 7 bases to trimming and J lost 1 base, with 9 bases between them. Germline-derived CDR1 and CDR2 are KGHDR and SFDVKD. The CDR3 extends over 13 amino acids. CDR3 DNA sequence: TGTGCCACCAGGGCGCGATTCCAAGAGACCCAGTACTTC. Protein sequence: CATRARFQETQYF.

A few counts support this clonotype. This chain uses TRBV27 with TRBJ1-5, with D possibly matching TRBD1 (5 bases). The length of the CDR3 is 15 residues. In germline, CDR1 is MNHEY, CDR2 SMNVEV (reference sequence). Trimming cost V 3 bases and J 3 bases, with 12 bases left between them. The CDR3 loop is CASSFNGGNNQPQHF. The DNA for the CDR3 is TGTGCCAGCAGTTTCAATGGGGGGAACAATCAGCCCCAGCATTTT.

The CDR3 DNA is TGTGCCAGCAGTCCCCTGGGACAGGGGAATGAGCAGTTCTTC. It codes for CASSPLGQGNEQFF. The gene calls are TRBV6-1 and TRBJ2-1; 10 positions match TRBD1. CDR3 length: 14 amino acids. The V gene end was trimmed by 5 bases and the J gene end by 7 bases; junction bases not matched to a gene: 5. Germline assignment: CDR1 MNHNS and CDR2 SASEGT.

This chain links TRBV27 with TRBJ2-1, with D unresolved. Per germline, CDR1 MNHEY and CDR2 SMNVEV (reference sequence). CDR3 length equals 16 residues. The germline V and J ends were trimmed by 0 bases and 11 bases, with 20 bases remaining between them. The CDR3 protein is CASSLSQETNLPQQFF. The CDR3 DNA sequence: TGTGCCAGCAGTTTATCCCAGGAGACAAACCTTCCTCAGCAGTTCTTC.

This clonotype was detected only once. This chain uses TRBV5-8 with TRBJ2-1; D unclear. CDR3 length equals 13 residues. The V end lost 4 bases, the J end lost 6 bases, and 11 bases lay between the germline ends. Germline V gene data show CDR1 as SGHTS and CDR2 as YDEGEE. The CDR3 DNA reads as TGTGCCAGCAGCCAAACGCAGGCCAATGAGCAGTTCTTC. This gives the protein CASSQTQANEQFF.

This chain joins TRBV4-1 and TRBJ2-3, with TRBD2 as a possible D gene (6 bases). The CDR3 totals 17 residues. The V and J ends lost 0 bases and 5 bases respectively, with 18 bases between them. From germline, CDR1 is MGHRA and CDR2 YSYEKL. In DNA form, the CDR3 reads TGCGCCAGCAGCCAAGATAGGACACGGGGGATGGGAGATACGCAGTATTTT. This codes for CASSQDRTRGMGDTQYF.

V usage is TRBV6-1 and J usage is TRBJ2-7, with 7 bases matching TRBD1. The junction had 7 bases not matched to a gene; V was cut back by 6 bases and J by 5 bases. The CDR3 is made up of 13 amino acids. Germline V gene sequence: CDR1 MNHNS, CDR2 SASEGT. For the CDR3, the DNA is TGTGCCAGCAGCTCCGACAGGGTAAACGAGCAGTACTTC. Amino acid sequence: CASSSDRVNEQYF.

The chain combines TRBV11-2 with TRBJ1-1; TRBD1 matches 8 bases. The length of the CDR3 is 13 residues. Trimming at V came to 0 bases and at J to 11 bases, leaving 5 bases not matched to a gene. Germline V CDR1 and CDR2: SGHAT, FQNNGV. CDR3 nucleotides: TGTGCCAGCAGCTTAGATATCGGGACAGGTGCTTTCTTT. This translates into CASSLDIGTGAFF.

V and J are TRBV12-3 or TRBV12-4 and TRBJ1-2; TRBD1 might be the D (5 bases). The V and J ends lost 4 bases and 8 bases respectively, with 17 bases between them. The CDR3 sequence is 14 residues long. The CDR3 DNA is TGTGCCAGCAGTTCTGGGGCAGCTATTGTAGGCTACACCTTC. It specifies CASSSGAAIVGYTF.

The rearrangement uses TRBV20-1 and TRBJ2-1, with D perhaps assigned TRBD1 or TRBD2 (5 bases each). The CDR3 covers 15 residues. From germline, CDR1 is DFQATT and CDR2 SNEGSKA (reference sequence). Between the trimmed V and J ends, which lost 1 base and 8 bases, there was a span of 18 bases. The CDR3 is CSARGPWDHRDEQFF. CDR3 in DNA: TGCAGTGCTAGAGGCCCCTGGGACCACCGCGATGAGCAGTTCTTC.

The chain is built from TRBV5-1 and TRBJ2-5; D is undetermined. With 4 bases removed from V and 2 bases from J, the gap between germline ends came to 3 bases. The CDR3 is 11 residues long. Looked up from germline, CDR1 is SGHRS and CDR2 is YFSETQ. The DNA for the CDR3 is TGCGCCAGCAGCCGACAAGAGACCCAGTACTTC. This encodes CASSRQETQYF.

The chain couples TRBV5-4 to TRBJ2-3, with 9 bases matching TRBD2. Germline CDR1 SGHNT, CDR2 YYREEE (reference sequence). V trimming: 3 bases; J trimming: 0 bases; junction bases outside the gene matches: 2. CDR3 size: 15 residues. CDR3 nucleotide sequence: TGTGCCAGCAGCTCCGGACTAGCGAGCACAGATACGCAGTATTTT. It translates to CASSSGLASTDTQYF.

In this sample, this clonotype turned up a few times. The chain recombines TRBV6-2 or TRBV6-3 with TRBJ1-2; 8 bases are a match to TRBD1. This CDR3 is 13 amino acids long. Looked up from germline, CDR1 is MNHEY and CDR2 is SVGEGT. V shed 6 bases, J shed 6 bases, and the junction held 6 bases outside the gene matches. CDR3 amino acids: CASRDREIDGYTF. The DNA of the CDR3 is TGTGCCAGCAGGGACAGGGAGATCGATGGCTACACCTTC.

CDR3 DNA: TGCAGTGCTAGATTTAGAACAGATACGCAGTATTTT. It is translated as CSARFRTDTQYF. This sequence joins TRBV20-1 and TRBJ2-3; D is undetermined. Germline CDR1 reads DFQATT; CDR2 reads SNEGSKA (reference sequence). The length of the CDR3 is 12 residues. The V end was cut by 2 bases, the J end by 3 bases, with 6 bases between.

This clonotype was seen more than once but under ten times. This chain connects TRBV2 to TRBJ1-5, with 7 bases aligning to TRBD1. V shed 6 bases and J 5 bases; nucleotides not matched to a gene: 7. Germline V CDR1 and CDR2: SNHLY, FYNNEI. The CDR3 spans 14 residues. This chain's CDR3 is CASRGQISHQPQHF. Written as DNA, the CDR3 is TGTGCCAGCAGGGGACAGATATCTCATCAGCCCCAGCATTTT.

The chain is built from TRBV20-1 and TRBJ1-3, with no clear D. This CDR3 comprises 12 residues. The germline V gene has CDR1 DFQATT and CDR2 SNEGSKA (reference sequence). The V end was cut by 6 bases, the J end by 0 bases, with 6 bases between. The CDR3 loop is CSARLSGNTIYF. Here the CDR3 DNA reads TGCAGTGCACGCCTCTCTGGAAACACCATATATTTT.

This clonotype has only a few counts. The chain uses TRBV6-5 and TRBJ2-7; TRBD1 or TRBD2 may be the D gene (5 bases each). The CDR3 is made up of 15 amino acids. Germline V gene sequence: CDR1 MNHEY, CDR2 SVGAGI. V was clipped by 2 bases and J by 4 bases, with 15 bases between them. Here the CDR3 reads CASSYTSEGIYEQYF. DNA for the CDR3: TGTGCCAGCAGTTACACGTCCGAGGGGATTTACGAGCAGTACTTC.

The gene calls are TRBV2 and TRBJ1-2; 8 bases agree with TRBD1. Germline trimming cut 5 bases from V and 8 bases from J; bases unmatched to any gene: 10. Germline-derived CDR1 and CDR2 are SNHLY and FYNNEI. This CDR3 region has 14 residues. In DNA, the CDR3 is TGTGCCAGCAGTCGGGACAGGCTGAATCAGGGCTACACCTTC. Residues: CASSRDRLNQGYTF.

The chain couples TRBV27 to TRBJ2-2; the match to TRBD2 covers 13 bases. Germline CDR1 reads MNHEY; CDR2 reads SMNVEV (reference sequence). Trimming removed 3 bases from V and 4 bases from J; junction bases left unmatched: 2. The CDR3 is made up of 16 amino acids. The CDR3 protein is CASSFGTSGITGELFF. CDR3 sequence (DNA): TGTGCCAGCAGTTTTGGGACTAGCGGGATCACCGGGGAGCTGTTTTTT.

By its share, this clonotype is medium-sized. This chain connects TRBV6-2 or TRBV6-3 to TRBJ1-1, with TRBD1 as a possible D gene (5 bases). Trimming took 6 bases from V and 4 from J, leaving 12 bases between them. Germline lookup yields CDR1 MNHEY and CDR2 SVGEGT. This CDR3 has 13 residues. CDR3 loop: CASRLTGGTEAFF. The DNA of the CDR3 is TGTGCCAGCAGACTCACAGGTGGCACTGAAGCTTTCTTT.

This clonotype was seen only a few times. The V gene is TRBV6-5, the J gene TRBJ1-5; no reliable D call. Looked up from germline, CDR1 is MNHEY and CDR2 is SVGAGI. The CDR3 runs to 14 residues. With 2 bases removed from V and 2 bases from J, the gap between germline ends came to 7 bases. Here the CDR3 DNA reads TGTGCCAGCAGTTACGGGCGGGGCAATCAGCCCCAGCATTTT. It codes for CASSYGRGNQPQHF.

This clonotype has only a few counts. The chain has TRBV15 and TRBJ2-3, with D tentatively TRBD1 (6 bases). The CDR3 is 14 residues long. The V gene lost 0 bases and the J gene lost 3 bases, with 7 bases spanning the gap. The germline CDR1 and CDR2 sequences are LNHNV and YYDKDF (reference sequence). The CDR3 sequence: CATSRDRGTDTQYF. The CDR3 nucleotides are TGTGCCACCAGCAGAGACAGGGGAACAGATACGCAGTATTTT.

This clonotype turned up a few times. V and J are TRBV6-2 or TRBV6-3 and TRBJ2-2, with 7 bases lining up with TRBD1. V shed 5 bases and J 5 bases; nucleotides not matched to a gene: 11. This CDR3 has 16 residues. The germline V gene has CDR1 MNHEY and CDR2 SVGEGT. The CDR3 DNA is TGTGCCAGCAGTACAGGGACAGCCGTTCTGACCGGGGAGCTGTTTTTT. Translated, it gives CASSTGTAVLTGELFF.